This T cell receptor (beta chain) is drawn from a study of cytomegalovirus exposure and HLA in healthy donors. Study-level results: In presence/absence analyses, roughly uniform sequencing depth across donors was assumed.

Germline CDR1 KGHSH, CDR2 LQKENI. This CDR3 region has 14 residues. The germline V and J ends were trimmed by 2 bases and 4 bases, with 11 bases remaining between them. PCR was performed using 60 Vbeta and 13 Jbeta primers. The assay was immunoSEQ multiplex PCR, and TCRdb's table has in-frame clones only and misses some. The table has around 130,000 clones, roughly 75% seen once. This clone was seen a single time. Antigen specificity is unknown. The clonotype comes from a man between 25 and 39 years old in good health and CMV-seronegative. V is TRBV18 and J is TRBJ1-1; possible D gene TRBD1, 6 bases. The material sequenced was PBMCs. The CDR3 is CASSPKGVVTEAFF. The CDR3 DNA is TGTGCCAGCTCACCAAAGGGGGTAGTCACTGAAGCTTTCTTT.